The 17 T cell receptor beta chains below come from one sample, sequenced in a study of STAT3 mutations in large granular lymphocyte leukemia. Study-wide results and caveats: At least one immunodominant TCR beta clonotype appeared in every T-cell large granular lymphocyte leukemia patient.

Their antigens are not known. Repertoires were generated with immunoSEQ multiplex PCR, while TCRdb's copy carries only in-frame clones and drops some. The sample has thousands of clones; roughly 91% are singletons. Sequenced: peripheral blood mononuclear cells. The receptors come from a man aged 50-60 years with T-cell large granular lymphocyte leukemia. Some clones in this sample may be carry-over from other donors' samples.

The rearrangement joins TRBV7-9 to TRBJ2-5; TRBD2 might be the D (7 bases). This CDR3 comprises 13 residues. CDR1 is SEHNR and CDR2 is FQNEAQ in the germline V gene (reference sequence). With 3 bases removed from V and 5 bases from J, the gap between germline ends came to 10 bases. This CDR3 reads CASSLGGPETQYF. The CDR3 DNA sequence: TGTGCCAGCAGCTTGGGGGGGCCGGAGACCCAGTACTTC.

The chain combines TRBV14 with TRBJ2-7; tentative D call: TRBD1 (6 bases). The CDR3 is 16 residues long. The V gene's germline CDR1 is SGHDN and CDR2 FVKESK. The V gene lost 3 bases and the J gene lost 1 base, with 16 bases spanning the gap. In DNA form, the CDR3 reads TGTGCCAGCAGCCACGGTACAGGGAAGGGATCCTACGAGCAGTACTTC. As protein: CASSHGTGKGSYEQYF.

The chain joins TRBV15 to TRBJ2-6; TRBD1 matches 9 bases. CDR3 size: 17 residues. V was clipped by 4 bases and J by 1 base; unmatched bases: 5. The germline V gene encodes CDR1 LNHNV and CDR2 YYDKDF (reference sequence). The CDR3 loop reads CATSIGQGRSGANVLTF. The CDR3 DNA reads TGTGCCACCAGCATTGGACAGGGGAGGTCTGGGGCCAACGTCCTGACTTTC.

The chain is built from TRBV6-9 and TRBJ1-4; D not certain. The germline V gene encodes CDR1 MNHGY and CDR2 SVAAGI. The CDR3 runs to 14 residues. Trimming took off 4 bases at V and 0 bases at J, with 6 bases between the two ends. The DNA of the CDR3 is TGTGCCAGCAGTTGCGAGGCAACTAATGAAAAACTGTTTTTT. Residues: CASSCEATNEKLFF.

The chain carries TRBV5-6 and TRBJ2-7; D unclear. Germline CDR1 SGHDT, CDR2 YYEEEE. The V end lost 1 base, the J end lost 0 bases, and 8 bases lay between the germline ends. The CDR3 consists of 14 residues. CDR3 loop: CASSLFGYSYEQYF. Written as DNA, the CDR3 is TGTGCCAGCAGCTTGTTCGGATACTCCTACGAGCAGTACTTC.

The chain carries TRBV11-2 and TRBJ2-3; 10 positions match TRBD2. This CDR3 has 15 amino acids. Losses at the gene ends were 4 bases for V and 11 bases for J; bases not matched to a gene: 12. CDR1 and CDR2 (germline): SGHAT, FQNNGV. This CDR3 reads CASSSGSGGALEQYF. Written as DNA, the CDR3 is TGTGCCAGCAGCTCCGGCAGCGGGGGGGCGCTTGAGCAGTATTTT.

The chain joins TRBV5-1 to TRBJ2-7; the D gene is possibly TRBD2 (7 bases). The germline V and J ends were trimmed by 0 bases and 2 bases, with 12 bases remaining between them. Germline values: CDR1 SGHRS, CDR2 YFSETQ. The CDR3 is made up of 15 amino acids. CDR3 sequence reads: CASSLEGGGPYEQYF. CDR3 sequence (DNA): TGCGCCAGCAGCTTGGAGGGGGGAGGGCCCTACGAGCAGTACTTC.

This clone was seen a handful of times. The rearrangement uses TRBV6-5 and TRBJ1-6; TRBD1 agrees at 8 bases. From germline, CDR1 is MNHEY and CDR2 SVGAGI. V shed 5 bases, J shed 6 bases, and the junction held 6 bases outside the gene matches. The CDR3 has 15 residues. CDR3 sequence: CASSIEDRANSPLHF. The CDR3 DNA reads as TGTGCCAGCAGTATAGAGGACAGGGCTAATTCACCCCTCCACTTT.

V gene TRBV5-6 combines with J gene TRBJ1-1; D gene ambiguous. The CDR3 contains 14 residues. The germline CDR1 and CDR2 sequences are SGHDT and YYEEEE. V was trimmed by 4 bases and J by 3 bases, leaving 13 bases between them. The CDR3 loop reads CASSLNPEYTEAFF. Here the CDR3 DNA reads TGTGCCAGCAGCCTAAACCCAGAGTACACTGAAGCTTTCTTT.

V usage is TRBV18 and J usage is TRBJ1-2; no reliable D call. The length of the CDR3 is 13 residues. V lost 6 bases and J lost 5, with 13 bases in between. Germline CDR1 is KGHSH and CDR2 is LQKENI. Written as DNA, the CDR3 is TGTGCCAGCTCCCCGCAGCCCCGGTATGGCTACACCTTC. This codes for CASSPQPRYGYTF. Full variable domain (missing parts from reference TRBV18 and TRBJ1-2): NAGVMQNPRHLVRRRGQEARLRCSPMKGHSHVYWYRQLPEEGLKFMVYLQKENIIDESGMPKERFSAEFPKEGPSILRIQQVVRGDSAAYFCASSPQPRYGYTFGSGTRLTVV.

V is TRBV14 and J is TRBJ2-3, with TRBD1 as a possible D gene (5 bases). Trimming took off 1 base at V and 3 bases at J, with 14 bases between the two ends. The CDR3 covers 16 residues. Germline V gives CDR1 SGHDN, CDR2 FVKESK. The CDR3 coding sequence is TGTGCCAGCAGCCAAGGGGGTCGTGGGGCAACAGATACGCAGTATTTT. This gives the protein CASSQGGRGATDTQYF.

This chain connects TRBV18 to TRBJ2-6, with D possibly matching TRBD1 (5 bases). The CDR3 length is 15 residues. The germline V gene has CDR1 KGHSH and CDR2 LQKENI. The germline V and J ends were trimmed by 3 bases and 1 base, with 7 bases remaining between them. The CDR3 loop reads CASSPDRSGANVLTF. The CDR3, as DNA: TGTGCCAGCTCACCCGACAGATCTGGGGCCAACGTCCTGACTTTC.

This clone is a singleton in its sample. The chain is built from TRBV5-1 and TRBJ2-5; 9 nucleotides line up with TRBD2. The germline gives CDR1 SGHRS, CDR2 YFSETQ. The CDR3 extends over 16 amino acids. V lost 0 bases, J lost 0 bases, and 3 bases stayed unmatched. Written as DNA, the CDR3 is TGCGCCAGCAGCTTGGCCCTAGCGGGAAACCAAGAGACCCAGTACTTC. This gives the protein CASSLALAGNQETQYF.

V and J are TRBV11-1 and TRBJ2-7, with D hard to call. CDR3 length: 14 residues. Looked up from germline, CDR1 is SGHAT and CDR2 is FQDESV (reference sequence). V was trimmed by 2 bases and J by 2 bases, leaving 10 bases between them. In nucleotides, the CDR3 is TGTGCCAGCAGCTTAATGACTGCAACCTACGAGCAGTACTTC. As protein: CASSLMTATYEQYF.

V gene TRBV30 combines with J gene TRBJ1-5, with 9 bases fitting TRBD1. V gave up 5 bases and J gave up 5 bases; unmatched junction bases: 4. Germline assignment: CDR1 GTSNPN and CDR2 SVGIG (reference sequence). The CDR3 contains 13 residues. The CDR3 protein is CAWVRDRDQPQHF. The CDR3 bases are TGTGCCTGGGTCCGGGACAGGGATCAGCCCCAGCATTTT.

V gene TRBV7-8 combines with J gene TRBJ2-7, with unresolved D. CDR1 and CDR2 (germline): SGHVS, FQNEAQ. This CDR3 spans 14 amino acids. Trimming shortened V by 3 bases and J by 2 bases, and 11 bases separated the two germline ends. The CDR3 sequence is CASSFPRHPYEQYF. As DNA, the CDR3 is TGTGCCAGCAGCTTTCCCAGGCACCCCTACGAGCAGTACTTC.

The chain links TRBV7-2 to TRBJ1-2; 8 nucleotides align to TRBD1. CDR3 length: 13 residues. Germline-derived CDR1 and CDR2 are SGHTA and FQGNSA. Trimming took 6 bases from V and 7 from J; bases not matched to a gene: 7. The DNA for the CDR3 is TGTGCCAGCAGTCGACAGGGGATCACTGGCTACACCTTC. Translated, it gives CASSRQGITGYTF.